The 24 T cell receptor beta chains reported below all come from one sample, sequenced in a study of blood T cell repertoires in COVID-19. Produced via immunoSEQ multiplex PCR; TCRdb's table is partial and in-frame only. Here the sample spans around 260,000 clones, about 88% being singletons. What was sequenced was peripheral blood. The source of these receptors is a man between 60 and 70 years old who had recovered from COVID-19.

The chain carries TRBV30 and TRBJ1-2; 8 positions agree with TRBD1. The CDR3 runs to 17 residues. CDR1 GTSNPN and CDR2 SVGIG come from the germline V gene (reference sequence). The V gene end was trimmed by 2 bases and the J gene end by 4 bases; junction bases not matched to a gene: 15. CDR3 loop: CAWSPPEGRGRLYGYTF. CDR3 in DNA: TGTGCCTGGAGTCCACCGGAGGGCAGGGGGCGCCTCTATGGCTACACCTTC.

Only a few counts were recorded for this clone. The rearrangement links TRBV19 to TRBJ1-5; D might be TRBD1 (5 bases). Trimming pared 5 bases from V and 0 bases from J, leaving 11 bases between. The germline gives CDR1 LNHDA, CDR2 SQIVND (reference sequence). This CDR3 spans 15 amino acids. CDR3 sequence: CASSPRDYSNQPQHF. CDR3 in DNA: TGTGCCAGTAGTCCGAGGGACTATAGCAATCAGCCCCAGCATTTT.

The chain is built from TRBV4-1 and TRBJ2-5; TRBD1 might be the D (6 bases). The CDR3 consists of 15 residues. Trimming took 4 bases from V and 7 from J, leaving 19 bases between them. CDR1 and CDR2 from the germline V gene are MGHRA and YSYEKL. The CDR3 region is CASSLQGGAAGTQYF. CDR3 nucleotide sequence: TGCGCCAGCAGCCTACAGGGCGGTGCCGCGGGGACCCAGTACTTC.

The J gene is TRBJ2-1, the V gene TRBV7-9, with TRBD2 matching over 11 bases. The junction had 7 bases not matched to a gene; V was cut back by 5 bases and J by 4 bases. This CDR3 region has 16 residues. Germline-derived CDR1 and CDR2 are SEHNR and FQNEAQ (reference sequence). The CDR3 protein is CASSPLAGVIYNEQFF. CDR3 nucleotides: TGTGCCAGCAGCCCACTAGCGGGGGTGATATACAATGAGCAGTTCTTC.

V and J are TRBV7-9 and TRBJ1-5; D is ambiguous. The CDR3 is 15 residues long. The germline V gene encodes CDR1 SEHNR and CDR2 FQNEAQ (reference sequence). V was trimmed by 5 bases and J by 6 bases, leaving 17 bases between them. The CDR3, as DNA: TGTGCCAGCAGCGCATACAAGTCTGAGGCTCAGCCCCAGCATTTT. This encodes CASSAYKSEAQPQHF. The full variable domain, completed using reference TRBV7-9 and TRBJ1-5, is DTGVSQNPRHKITKRGQNVTFRCDPISEHNRLYWYRQTLGQGPEFLTYFQNEAQLEKSRLLSDRFSAERPKGSFSTLEIQRTEQGDSAMYLCASSAYKSEAQPQHFGDGTRLSIL.

The V and J genes are TRBV2 and TRBJ1-2; D is uncertain. The V gene's germline CDR1 is SNHLY and CDR2 FYNNEI. V was clipped by 6 bases and J by 1 base, with 6 bases between them. CDR3 length: 12 amino acids. The CDR3: CASRMSNYGYTF. DNA of the CDR3: TGTGCCAGCAGAATGAGTAACTATGGCTACACCTTC.

J is TRBJ2-7 and V is TRBV3-1 (or the pseudogene TRBV3-2); D possibly corresponds to TRBD2 (5 bases). The V gene's germline CDR1 is LGHDT and CDR2 YNNKEL (reference sequence). CDR3 size: 16 residues. V lost 0 bases, J lost 2 bases, and 14 bases lay in between. This chain's CDR3 is CASSQDSRTSTYEQYF. CDR3 nucleotide sequence: TGTGCCAGCAGCCAAGACTCCAGAACTAGTACCTACGAGCAGTACTTC.

In this sample, this clone turned up a few times. This chain joins TRBV6-4 and TRBJ2-3; TRBD2 aligns across 10 bases. CDR3 length: 15 amino acids. Germline assignment: CDR1 MRHNA and CDR2 SNTAGT. The J segment lost 3 bases and the V segment lost 3 bases, leaving 3 bases of the junction unmatched. Here the CDR3 reads CASSEGLAATDTQYF. DNA of the CDR3: TGTGCCAGCAGTGAAGGACTAGCGGCAACAGATACGCAGTATTTT.

The V gene is TRBV7-3, the J gene TRBJ2-2; TRBD2 agrees at 10 bases. The CDR3 is 16 residues long. The J segment lost 5 bases and the V segment lost 5 bases, leaving 8 bases of the junction unmatched. Germline-derived CDR1 and CDR2 are SGHTA and FQGTGA. This CDR3 reads CASSASGGARTGELFF. In DNA form, the CDR3 reads TGTGCCAGCAGCGCCAGCGGGGGGGCGCGTACCGGGGAGCTGTTTTTT.

This clone was counted once. The chain couples TRBV9 to TRBJ2-3; 12 bases agree with TRBD2. Germline V gene sequence: CDR1 SGDLS, CDR2 YYNGEE. The V gene end was trimmed by 4 bases and the J gene end by 1 base; junction bases not matched to a gene: 7. CDR3 length: 17 residues. The CDR3 DNA reads TGTGCCAGCAGCCTCCGACTAGCGGGGGCCGGCACAGATACGCAGTATTTT. Protein product: CASSLRLAGAGTDTQYF.

This clone turned up a few times. V usage is TRBV11-3 and J usage is TRBJ2-3, with D possibly being TRBD2 (6 bases). V lost 1 base to trimming and J lost 3 bases, with 14 bases between them. CDR3 length: 16 amino acids. Germline V gives CDR1 SGHNT, CDR2 YENEEA. The CDR3 region is CASSLGRGTGTDTQYF. The CDR3 DNA reads TGTGCCAGCAGCTTAGGGCGCGGGACCGGAACAGATACGCAGTATTTT.

The V gene is TRBV5-1, the J gene TRBJ2-1; 11 nucleotides agree with TRBD2. V shed 7 bases and J 8 bases; nucleotides not matched to a gene: 8. Looked up from germline, CDR1 is SGHRS and CDR2 is YFSETQ. The CDR3 contains 14 residues. In nucleotides, the CDR3 is TGCGCCAGCTACAGACTAGCGGGGTCCCATGAGCAGTTCTTC. Protein: CASYRLAGSHEQFF.

The chain uses TRBV7-3 and TRBJ2-2; possible D gene TRBD2, 6 bases. Germline V gene lookup returns CDR1 SGHTA and CDR2 FQGTGA. V lost 8 bases and J lost 6, with 22 bases in between. The CDR3 covers 16 residues. For the CDR3, the DNA is TGTGCCAGCGCTACAGGAGGGCTAGCAAGGGCCGGGGAGCTGTTTTTT. Translating gives CASATGGLARAGELFF.

The chain uses TRBV10-2 and TRBJ2-7; maybe TRBD1 (5 bases). Trimming stripped 6 bases from V and 3 bases from J, with 15 bases between. The CDR3 sequence is 14 residues long. From germline, CDR1 is WSHSY and CDR2 SAAADI. The CDR3 DNA sequence: TGCGCCAGCAGCGATACCCTAGGGGTCTACGAGCAGTACTTC. Protein product: CASSDTLGVYEQYF.

The V gene is TRBV27, the J gene TRBJ2-7; TRBD1 agrees at 9 bases. The CDR3 runs to 15 residues. V was pared by 0 bases and J by 3 bases, with 3 bases of the junction left unmatched. Germline V lookup: CDR1 MNHEY, CDR2 SMNVEV (reference sequence). DNA of the CDR3: TGTGCCAGCAGTTTATCCCAGACAGGGGGCTACGAGCAGTACTTC. As protein: CASSLSQTGGYEQYF.

The CDR3 DNA reads TGTGCCACCAGCAGATCCATGAAAGCGGGGGGGACACAAGAGACCCAGTACTTC. Translated, it gives CATSRSMKAGGTQETQYF. The rearrangement joins TRBV15 to TRBJ2-5, with TRBD2 matching 10 bases. Per germline, CDR1 LNHNV and CDR2 YYDKDF (reference sequence). With 2 bases clipped from V and 2 bases from J, the junction kept 11 bases outside the gene matches. The CDR3 covers 18 residues.

The genes are TRBV15 and TRBJ2-7; tentatively, D is TRBD1 (6 bases). V was trimmed by 4 bases and J by 2 bases, leaving 18 bases between them. The CDR3 is made up of 16 amino acids. Germline V gene data show CDR1 as LNHNV and CDR2 as YYDKDF (reference sequence). The CDR3 region is CATSTPLTGKTYEQYF. Here the CDR3 DNA reads TGTGCCACCAGCACCCCACTGACAGGAAAAACCTACGAGCAGTACTTC.

The chain is built from TRBV30 and TRBJ1-2, with a possible D match to TRBD1 (6 bases). The CDR3 consists of 15 residues. Germline CDR1 is GTSNPN and CDR2 is SVGIG (reference sequence). V lost 0 bases and J 5 bases, leaving 16 bases between the germline ends. This CDR3 reads CAWSVQGTPGYGYTF. For the CDR3, the DNA is TGTGCCTGGAGTGTGCAGGGGACCCCGGGGTATGGCTACACCTTC.

This chain links TRBV4-2 with TRBJ2-1; 11 bases match TRBD2. Germline assignment: CDR1 LGHNA and CDR2 YNFKEQ. This CDR3 has 16 amino acids. Trimming at V came to 6 bases and at J to 0 bases, leaving 4 bases not matched to a gene. As DNA, the CDR3 is TGTGCCAGCAGTTCTAGCGGGGGGTCCTCCTACAATGAGCAGTTCTTC. Its translation: CASSSSGGSSYNEQFF.

J is TRBJ1-5 and V is TRBV4-1, with 10 bases matching TRBD1. V shed 0 bases and J 5 bases; nucleotides not matched to a gene: 1. Germline CDR1 is MGHRA and CDR2 is YSYEKL. The CDR3 is 15 residues long. DNA of the CDR3: TGCGCCAGCAGCCAAGATGGACAGGGGGATCAGCCCCAGCATTTT. It is translated as CASSQDGQGDQPQHF.

The V gene is TRBV19, the J gene TRBJ1-1; the match to TRBD1 covers 8 bases. Germline V lookup: CDR1 LNHDA, CDR2 SQIVND (reference sequence). The CDR3 is 14 residues long. The V segment lost 5 bases and the J segment 4 bases; nucleotides outside the gene matches: 6. The CDR3 DNA sequence: TGTGCCAGTAGTGAGCACAGGGGGACCACTGAAGCTTTCTTT. It specifies CASSEHRGTTEAFF.

The chain couples TRBV5-4 to TRBJ1-5, with 9 positions matching TRBD1. CDR3 length: 16 residues. V trimming: 3 bases; J trimming: 5 bases; junction bases outside the gene matches: 9. CDR1 is SGHNT and CDR2 is YYREEE in the germline V gene (reference sequence). CDR3 sequence (DNA): TGTGCCAGCAGCTCCTACAGGGGGCATGGGGATCAGCCCCAGCATTTT. Its protein product is CASSSYRGHGDQPQHF.

V is TRBV28 and J is TRBJ1-2; 12 nucleotides match TRBD1. This CDR3 is 14 amino acids long. With V trimmed by 9 bases and J by 1 base, 3 bases remained unmatched. The germline CDR1 and CDR2 sequences are MDHEN and SYDVKM. The CDR3 sequence: CASRDRGRNYGYTF. The CDR3 DNA reads as TGTGCCAGTAGGGACAGGGGGCGTAACTATGGCTACACCTTC.

This chain connects TRBV4-1 to TRBJ2-1; a possible D gene is TRBD1 (5 bases). V lost 0 bases and J 0 bases, leaving 6 bases between the germline ends. The germline V gene has CDR1 MGHRA and CDR2 YSYEKL. The CDR3 has 15 amino acids. CDR3 amino acids: CASSQEDSSYNEQFF. The CDR3, as DNA: TGCGCCAGCAGCCAAGAAGACAGCTCCTACAATGAGCAGTTCTTC.